This T cell receptor beta chain was documented in a study of type 1 regulatory T cells. Study overall: T-allo10 is a Tr1-enriched, alloantigen-specific CD4 T cell product made in vitro.

This clonotype was seen more than once but under ten times. TCRdb passed the reads through MiXCR, listing each CDR3 protein once. The table has 80,000 to 100,000 distinct CDR3 sequences, about 28% seen once; the top ten hold about 2.4%. Germline V gives CDR1 SGHRS, CDR2 YFSETQ. V was trimmed by 0 bases and J by 4 bases, leaving 7 bases between them. There are 14 residues in the CDR3. The sequenced sample consisted of CD4+ T cells, either the whole sample or a sorted fraction (not recorded which). The receptor's source is a human donor in good health. The gene calls are TRBV5-1 and TRBJ2-2; D is undetermined. The CDR3 sequence is CASSLGGSTGELFF. In DNA form, the CDR3 reads TGCGCCAGCAGCTTGGGGGGATCCACCGGGGAGCTGTTTTTT.